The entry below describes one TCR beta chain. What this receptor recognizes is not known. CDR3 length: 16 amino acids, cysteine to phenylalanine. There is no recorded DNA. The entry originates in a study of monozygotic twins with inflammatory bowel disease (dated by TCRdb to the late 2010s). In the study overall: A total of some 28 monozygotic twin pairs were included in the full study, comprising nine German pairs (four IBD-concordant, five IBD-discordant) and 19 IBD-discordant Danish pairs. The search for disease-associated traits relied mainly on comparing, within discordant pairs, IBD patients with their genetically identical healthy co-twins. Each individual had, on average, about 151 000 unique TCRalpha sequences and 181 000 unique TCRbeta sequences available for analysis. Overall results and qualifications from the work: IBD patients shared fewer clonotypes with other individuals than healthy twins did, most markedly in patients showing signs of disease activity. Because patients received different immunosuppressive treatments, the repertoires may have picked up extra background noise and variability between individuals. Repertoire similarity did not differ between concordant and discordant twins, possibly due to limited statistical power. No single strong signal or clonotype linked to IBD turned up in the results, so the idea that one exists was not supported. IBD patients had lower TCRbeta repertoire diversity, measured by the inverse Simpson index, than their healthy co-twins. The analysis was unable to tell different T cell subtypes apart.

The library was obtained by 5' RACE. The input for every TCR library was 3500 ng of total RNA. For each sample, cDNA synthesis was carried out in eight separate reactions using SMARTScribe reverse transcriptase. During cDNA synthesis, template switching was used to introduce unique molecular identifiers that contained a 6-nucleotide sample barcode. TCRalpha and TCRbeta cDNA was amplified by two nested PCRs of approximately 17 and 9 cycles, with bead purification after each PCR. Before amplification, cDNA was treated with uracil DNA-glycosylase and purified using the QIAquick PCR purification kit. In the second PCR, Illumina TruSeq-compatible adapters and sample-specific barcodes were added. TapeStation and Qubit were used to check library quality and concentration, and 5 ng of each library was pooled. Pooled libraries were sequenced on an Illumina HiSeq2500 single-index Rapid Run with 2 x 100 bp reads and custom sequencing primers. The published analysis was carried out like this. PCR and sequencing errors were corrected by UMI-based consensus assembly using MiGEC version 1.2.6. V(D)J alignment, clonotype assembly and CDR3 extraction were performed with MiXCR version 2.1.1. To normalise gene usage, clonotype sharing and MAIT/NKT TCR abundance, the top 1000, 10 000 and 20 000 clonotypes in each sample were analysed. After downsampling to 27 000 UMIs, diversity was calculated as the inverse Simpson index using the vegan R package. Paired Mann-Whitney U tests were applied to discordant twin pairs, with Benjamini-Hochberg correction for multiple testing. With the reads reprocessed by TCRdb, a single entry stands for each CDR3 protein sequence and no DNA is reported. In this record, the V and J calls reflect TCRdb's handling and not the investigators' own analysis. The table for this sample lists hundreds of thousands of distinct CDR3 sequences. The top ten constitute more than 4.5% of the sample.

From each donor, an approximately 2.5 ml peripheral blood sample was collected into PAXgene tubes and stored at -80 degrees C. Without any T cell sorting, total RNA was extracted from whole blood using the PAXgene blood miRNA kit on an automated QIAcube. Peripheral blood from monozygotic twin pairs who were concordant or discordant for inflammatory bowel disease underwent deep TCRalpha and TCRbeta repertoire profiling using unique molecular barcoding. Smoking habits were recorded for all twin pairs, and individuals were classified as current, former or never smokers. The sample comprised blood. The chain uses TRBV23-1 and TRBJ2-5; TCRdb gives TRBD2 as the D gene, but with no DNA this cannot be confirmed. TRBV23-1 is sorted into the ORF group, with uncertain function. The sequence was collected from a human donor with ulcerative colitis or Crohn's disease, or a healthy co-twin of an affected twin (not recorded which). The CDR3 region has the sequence CASSQDQGLPRMIQYF.